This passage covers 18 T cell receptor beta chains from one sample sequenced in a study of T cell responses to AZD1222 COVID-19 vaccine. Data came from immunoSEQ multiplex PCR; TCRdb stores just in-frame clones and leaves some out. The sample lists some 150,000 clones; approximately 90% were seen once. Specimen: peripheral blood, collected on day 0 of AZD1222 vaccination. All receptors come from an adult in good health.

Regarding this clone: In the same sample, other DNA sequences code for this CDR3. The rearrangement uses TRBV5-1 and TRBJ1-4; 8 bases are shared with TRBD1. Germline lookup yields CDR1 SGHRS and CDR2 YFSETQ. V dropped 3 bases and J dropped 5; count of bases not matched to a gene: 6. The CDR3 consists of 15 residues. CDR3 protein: CASSSGQGGNEKLFF. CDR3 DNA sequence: TGCGCCAGCAGCTCCGGACAGGGCGGAAATGAAAAACTGTTTTTT.

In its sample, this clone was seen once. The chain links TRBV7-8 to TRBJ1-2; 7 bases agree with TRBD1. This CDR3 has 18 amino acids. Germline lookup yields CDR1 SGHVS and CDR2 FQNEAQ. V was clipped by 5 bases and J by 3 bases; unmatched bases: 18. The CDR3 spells CASSPRPRQGTFDYGYTF. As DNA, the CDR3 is TGTGCCAGCAGCCCTCGACCAAGACAGGGAACATTCGACTATGGCTACACCTTC.

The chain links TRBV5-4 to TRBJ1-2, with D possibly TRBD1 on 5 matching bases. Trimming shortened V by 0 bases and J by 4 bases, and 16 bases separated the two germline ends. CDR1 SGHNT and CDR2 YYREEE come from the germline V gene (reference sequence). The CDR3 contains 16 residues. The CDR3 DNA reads TGTGCCAGCAGCTTGGGTGGTACATCGGGGGTCTATGGCTACACCTTC. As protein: CASSLGGTSGVYGYTF.

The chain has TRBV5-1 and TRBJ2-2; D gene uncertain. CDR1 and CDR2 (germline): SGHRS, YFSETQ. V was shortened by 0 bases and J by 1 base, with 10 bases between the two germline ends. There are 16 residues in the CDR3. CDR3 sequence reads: CASSLVVRGNTGELFF. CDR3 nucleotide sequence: TGCGCCAGCAGCTTGGTAGTTAGAGGGAACACCGGGGAGCTGTTTTTT.

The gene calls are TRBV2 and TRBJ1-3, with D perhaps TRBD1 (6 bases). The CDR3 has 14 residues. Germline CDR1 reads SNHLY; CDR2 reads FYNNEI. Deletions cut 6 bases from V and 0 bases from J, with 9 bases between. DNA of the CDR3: TGTGCCAGCAGCCAACAGGGCTCTGGAAACACCATATATTTT. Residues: CASSQQGSGNTIYF.

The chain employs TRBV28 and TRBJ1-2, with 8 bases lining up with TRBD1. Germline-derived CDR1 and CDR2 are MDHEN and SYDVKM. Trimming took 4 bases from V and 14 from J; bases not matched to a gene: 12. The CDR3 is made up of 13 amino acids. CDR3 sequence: CASSSRPQGALTF. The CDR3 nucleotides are TGTGCCAGCAGTTCCCGGCCTCAGGGGGCGCTGACCTTC.

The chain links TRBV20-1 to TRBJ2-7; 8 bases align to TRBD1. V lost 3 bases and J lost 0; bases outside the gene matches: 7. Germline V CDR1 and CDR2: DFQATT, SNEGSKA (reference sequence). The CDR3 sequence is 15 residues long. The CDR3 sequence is CSASDGTGFSYEQYF. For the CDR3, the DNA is TGCAGTGCTAGTGACGGGACAGGATTCTCCTACGAGCAGTACTTC.

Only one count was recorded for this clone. The CDR3 loop reads CASSPNSGRASNEQFF. CDR3 DNA: TGTGCCAGCTCACCAAACAGCGGGAGGGCTTCGAATGAGCAGTTCTTC. This chain uses TRBV18 with TRBJ2-1; 10 bases are shared with TRBD2. Looked up from germline, CDR1 is KGHSH and CDR2 is LQKENI. The junction had 8 bases not matched to a gene; V was cut back by 2 bases and J by 7 bases. The CDR3 is 16 residues long.

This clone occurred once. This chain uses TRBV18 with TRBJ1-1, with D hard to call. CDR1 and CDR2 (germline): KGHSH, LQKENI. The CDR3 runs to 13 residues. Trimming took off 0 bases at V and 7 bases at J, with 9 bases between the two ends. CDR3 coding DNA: TGTGCCAGCTCACCACCCAACATGGGTGAAGCTTTCTTT. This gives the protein CASSPPNMGEAFF.

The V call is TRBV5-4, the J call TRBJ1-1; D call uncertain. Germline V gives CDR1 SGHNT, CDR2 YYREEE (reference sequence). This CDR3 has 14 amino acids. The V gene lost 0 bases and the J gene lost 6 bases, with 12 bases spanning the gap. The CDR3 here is CASSLVQSGPEAFF. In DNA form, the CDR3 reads TGTGCCAGCAGCTTGGTCCAGTCGGGCCCTGAAGCTTTCTTT.

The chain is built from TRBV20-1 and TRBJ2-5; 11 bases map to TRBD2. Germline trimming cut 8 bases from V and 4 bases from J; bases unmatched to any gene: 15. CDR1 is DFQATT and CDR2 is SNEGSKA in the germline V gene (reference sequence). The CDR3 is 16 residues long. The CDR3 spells CSTIDSGRALGETQYF. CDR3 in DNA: TGCAGTACTATTGATAGCGGGAGGGCCCTCGGAGAGACCCAGTACTTC.

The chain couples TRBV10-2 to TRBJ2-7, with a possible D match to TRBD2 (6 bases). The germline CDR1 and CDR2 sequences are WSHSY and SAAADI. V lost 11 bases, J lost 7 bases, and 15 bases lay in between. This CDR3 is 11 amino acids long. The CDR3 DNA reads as TGCGCCTCCCACGGGGGAGGTGAGCAGTACTTC. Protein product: CASHGGGEQYF.

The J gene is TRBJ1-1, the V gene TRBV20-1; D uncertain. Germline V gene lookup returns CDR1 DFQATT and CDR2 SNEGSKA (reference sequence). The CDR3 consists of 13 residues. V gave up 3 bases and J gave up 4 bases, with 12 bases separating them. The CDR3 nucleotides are TGCAGTGCTAGTAGGGAGATGAGCACTGAAGCTTTCTTT. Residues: CSASREMSTEAFF.

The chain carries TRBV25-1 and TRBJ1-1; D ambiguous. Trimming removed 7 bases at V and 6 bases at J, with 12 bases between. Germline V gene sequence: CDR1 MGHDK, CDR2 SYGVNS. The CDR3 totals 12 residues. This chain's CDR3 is CASTLTESEAFF. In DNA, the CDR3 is TGTGCCAGCACTTTAACGGAGTCTGAAGCTTTCTTT.

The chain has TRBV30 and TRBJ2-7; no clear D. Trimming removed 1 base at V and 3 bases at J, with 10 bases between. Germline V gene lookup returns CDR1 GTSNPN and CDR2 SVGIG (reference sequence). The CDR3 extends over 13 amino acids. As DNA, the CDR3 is TGTGCCTGGAGTGCCAGGCTTAACTACGAGCAGTACTTC. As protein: CAWSARLNYEQYF.

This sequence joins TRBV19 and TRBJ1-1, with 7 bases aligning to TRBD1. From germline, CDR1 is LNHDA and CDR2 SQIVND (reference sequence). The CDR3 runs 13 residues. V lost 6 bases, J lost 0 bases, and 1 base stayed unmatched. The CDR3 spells CASRTGLNTEAFF. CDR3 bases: TGTGCCAGTAGGACAGGGTTGAACACTGAAGCTTTCTTT. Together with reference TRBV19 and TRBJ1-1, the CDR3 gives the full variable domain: DGGITQSPKYLFRKEGQNVTLSCEQNLNHDAMYWYRQDPGQGLRLIYYSQIVNDFQKGDIAEGYSVSREKKESFPLTVTSAQKNPTAFYLCASRTGLNTEAFFGQGTRLTVV.

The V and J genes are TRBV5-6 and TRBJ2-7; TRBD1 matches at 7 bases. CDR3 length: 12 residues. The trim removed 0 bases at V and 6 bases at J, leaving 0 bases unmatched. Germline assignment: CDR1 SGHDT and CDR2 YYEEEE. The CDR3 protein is CASSLDRGEQYF. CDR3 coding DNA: TGTGCCAGCAGCTTGGACAGGGGCGAGCAGTACTTC.

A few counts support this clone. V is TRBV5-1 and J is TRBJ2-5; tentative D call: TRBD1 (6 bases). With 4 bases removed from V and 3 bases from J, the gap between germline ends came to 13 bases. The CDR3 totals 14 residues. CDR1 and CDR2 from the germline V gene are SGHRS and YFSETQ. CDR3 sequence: CASSPQGGKETQYF. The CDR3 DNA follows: TGCGCCAGCAGCCCACAGGGTGGAAAAGAGACCCAGTACTTC.